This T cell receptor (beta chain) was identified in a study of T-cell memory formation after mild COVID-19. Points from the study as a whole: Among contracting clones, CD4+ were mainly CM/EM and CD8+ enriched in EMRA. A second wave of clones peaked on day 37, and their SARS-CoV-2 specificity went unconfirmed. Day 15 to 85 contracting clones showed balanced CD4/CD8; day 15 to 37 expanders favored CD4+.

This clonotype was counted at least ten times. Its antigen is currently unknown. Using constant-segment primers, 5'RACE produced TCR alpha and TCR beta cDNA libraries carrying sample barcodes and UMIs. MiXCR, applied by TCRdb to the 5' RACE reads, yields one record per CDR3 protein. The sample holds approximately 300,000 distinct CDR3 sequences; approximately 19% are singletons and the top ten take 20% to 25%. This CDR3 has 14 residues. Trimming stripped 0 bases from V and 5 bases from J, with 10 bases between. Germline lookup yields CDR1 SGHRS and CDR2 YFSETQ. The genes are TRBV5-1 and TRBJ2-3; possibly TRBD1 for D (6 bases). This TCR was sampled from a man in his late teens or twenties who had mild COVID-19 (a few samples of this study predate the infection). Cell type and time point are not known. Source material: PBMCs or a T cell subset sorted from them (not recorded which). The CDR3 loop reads CASSLEGGEDTQYF. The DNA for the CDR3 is TGCGCCAGCAGCTTGGAAGGGGGTGAAGATACGCAGTATTTT. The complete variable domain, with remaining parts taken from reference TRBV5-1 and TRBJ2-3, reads KAGVTQTPRYLIKTRGQQVTLSCSPISGHRSVSWYQQTPGQGLQFLFEYFSETQRNKGNFPGRFSGRQFSNSRSEMNVSTLELGDSALYLCASSLEGGEDTQYFGPGTRLTVL.